This TCR beta chain was recorded in a study of shared clonotypes between healthy human individuals. Clones were read by immunoSEQ multiplex PCR, and TCRdb kept only the in-frame ones, dropping some. The table records hundreds of thousands of clones, about 96% of them present only once. CDR1 and CDR2 from the germline V gene are SEHNR and FQNEAQ (reference sequence). This CDR3 is built from 15 residues. Trimming stripped 5 bases from V and 6 bases from J, with 19 bases between. CD45RA-negative memory and CD45RA+ naive subsets were split from the CD4+ cells. The source of this sequence is a woman aged 30 to 39 in good health. Sequencing was performed on naive CD4+ T cells sorted from blood. Subset meaning: CD45RA+ positively selected. The chain uses TRBV7-9 and TRBJ1-1; D remains ambiguous. The CDR3 coding sequence is TGTGCCAGCAGCCCACCAGCGGTTGGTTGGGCTGAAGCTTTCTTT. This encodes CASSPPAVGWAEAFF.